The 32 T cell receptor beta chains in this list originate from one sample, sequenced in a study of blood T cell repertoires in COVID-19. The table came from immunoSEQ multiplex PCR; TCRdb's copy has only in-frame clones and leaves some out. The sample carries approximately 240,000 clones, 84% recorded once. The material sequenced was peripheral blood. The receptors stem from a woman at least 80 years old with active or convalescent COVID-19.

The rearrangement uses TRBV5-4 and TRBJ2-1; 11 bases are a match to TRBD2. V shed 5 bases, J shed 5 bases, and the junction held 6 bases outside the gene matches. This CDR3 comprises 15 residues. Germline lookup yields CDR1 SGHNT and CDR2 YYREEE (reference sequence). The CDR3 DNA reads as TGTGCCAGCAGGTTAGCGGGAGGGATGAACAATGAGCAGTTCTTC. Encoded protein: CASRLAGGMNNEQFF.

The rearrangement links TRBV5-4 to TRBJ2-3, with a tentative D call TRBD2 (6 bases). Germline lookup yields CDR1 SGHNT and CDR2 YYREEE (reference sequence). The CDR3 length is 16 residues. Trimming left V 1 base short and J 1 base short, with 13 bases between. The CDR3 DNA reads TGTGCCAGCAGCTTGTCGTCTAGGAGGGGCACAGATACGCAGTATTTT. It encodes CASSLSSRRGTDTQYF.

A note on this clone: The junction differs from germline at one of its ends, possibly a read error. In the same sample, other DNA sequences code for this CDR3. The genes are TRBV6-5 and TRBJ1-6; 7 nucleotides line up with TRBD1. In germline, CDR1 is MNHEY, CDR2 SVGAGI. The CDR3 consists of 16 residues. The CDR3 protein is CASSYAPGQSNSPLHF. CDR3 nucleotide sequence: TGTGCTAGCAGTTACGCCCCGGGACAGAGCAATTCACCCCTCCACTTT.

J is TRBJ2-2 and V is TRBV18; TRBD2 matches at 7 bases. V was clipped by 1 base and J by 3 bases; unmatched bases: 5. Germline V gene data show CDR1 as KGHSH and CDR2 as LQKENI. CDR3 length: 16 residues. The DNA of the CDR3 is TGTGCCAGCTCACCACAAACGGGGAGGGACACCGGGGAGCTGTTTTTT. As protein: CASSPQTGRDTGELFF. Full variable domain (missing parts from reference TRBV18 and TRBJ2-2): NAGVMQNPRHLVRRRGQEARLRCSPMKGHSHVYWYRQLPEEGLKFMVYLQKENIIDESGMPKERFSAEFPKEGPSILRIQQVVRGDSAAYFCASSPQTGRDTGELFFGEGSRLTVL.

The chain employs TRBV23-1 and TRBJ2-3; 7 bases agree with TRBD1. TRBV23-1 is an open reading frame whose function is uncertain. V was clipped by 2 bases and J by 2 bases; unmatched bases: 7. There are 16 residues in the CDR3. As DNA, the CDR3 is TGCGCCAGCAGTCAAATACAAGGGACAGACACAGATACGCAGTATTTT. It encodes CASSQIQGTDTDTQYF.

The count of this clone is one. This rearrangement joins TRBV27 to TRBJ2-3; 10 bases match TRBD2. The length of the CDR3 is 18 residues. V was pared by 1 base and J by 4 bases, with 11 bases of the junction left unmatched. The germline V gene encodes CDR1 MNHEY and CDR2 SMNVEV (reference sequence). CDR3 region: CASSLYLRASGGADTQYF. The CDR3 DNA reads as TGTGCCAGCAGTTTATATCTACGGGCTAGCGGGGGCGCAGATACGCAGTATTTT.

The chain combines TRBV11-3 with TRBJ2-3; 16 nucleotides agree with TRBD2. The CDR3 is 16 amino acids. The J segment lost 4 bases and the V segment lost 5 bases, leaving 3 bases of the junction unmatched. Germline CDR1 reads SGHNT; CDR2 reads YENEEA. The CDR3 spells CASSPGTSGRADTQYF. DNA of the CDR3: TGTGCCAGCAGCCCCGGGACTAGCGGGAGGGCAGATACGCAGTATTTT.

This chain connects TRBV5-1 to TRBJ2-1; D perhaps matches TRBD2 (5 bases). The V gene lost 4 bases and the J gene lost 0 bases, with 11 bases spanning the gap. The germline V gene has CDR1 SGHRS and CDR2 YFSETQ. The CDR3 sequence is 15 residues long. The CDR3 DNA follows: TGCGCCAGCAGCGTGACCACTAGCTCCTACAATGAGCAGTTCTTC. It specifies CASSVTTSSYNEQFF. The whole variable domain, filled in from reference TRBV5-1 and TRBJ2-1, reads KAGVTQTPRYLIKTRGQQVTLSCSPISGHRSVSWYQQTPGQGLQFLFEYFSETQRNKGNFPGRFSGRQFSNSRSEMNVSTLELGDSALYLCASSVTTSSYNEQFFGPGTRLTVL.

The chain combines TRBV19 with TRBJ1-5; 8 nucleotides align to TRBD1. Germline loops: CDR1 LNHDA, CDR2 SQIVND (reference sequence). The CDR3 sequence is 13 residues long. Trimming took 5 bases from V and 7 from J; bases not matched to a gene: 4. The CDR3, as DNA: TGTGCCAGTAGTCAACAGGGGGAACAGCCCCAGCATTTT. Protein product: CASSQQGEQPQHF.

This clone appeared a single time. The CDR3 here is CAWSAGPTEAFF. Written as DNA, the CDR3 is TGTGCCTGGAGTGCAGGGCCAACTGAAGCTTTCTTT. The genes are TRBV30 and TRBJ1-1, with D maybe TRBD1 (5 bases). V gave up 1 base and J gave up 5 bases, with 8 bases separating them. Germline V lookup: CDR1 GTSNPN, CDR2 SVGIG (reference sequence). The CDR3 extends over 12 amino acids.

The chain has TRBV3-1 (or the pseudogene TRBV3-2) and TRBJ2-3; D might be TRBD2 (6 bases). Germline CDR1 is LGHDT and CDR2 is YNNKEL (reference sequence). The CDR3 totals 16 residues. V lost 0 bases to trimming and J lost 0 bases, with 10 bases between them. This CDR3 is CASSQDIAGSTDTQYF. CDR3 bases: TGTGCCAGCAGCCAAGATATTGCGGGAAGCACAGATACGCAGTATTTT.

This clone was seen a few times. The rearrangement joins TRBV6-1 to TRBJ1-2, with a possible D match to TRBD1 (5 bases). CDR1 and CDR2 (germline): MNHNS, SASEGT. The CDR3 has 15 residues. V was trimmed by 2 bases and J by 6 bases, leaving 16 bases between them. The CDR3 spells CASSEYGAKGNGYTF. As DNA, the CDR3 is TGTGCCAGCAGTGAATATGGGGCCAAAGGAAATGGCTACACCTTC.

This clone was counted once. The chain couples TRBV6-1 to TRBJ1-1, with TRBD1 identical over 7 bases. V was clipped by 6 bases and J by 4 bases; unmatched bases: 8. The CDR3 is 14 amino acids. CDR1 MNHNS and CDR2 SASEGT come from the germline V gene. The DNA for the CDR3 is TGTGCCAGCAGCCAGGGGGAGTCGGGCACTGAAGCTTTCTTT. It specifies CASSQGESGTEAFF.

The chain recombines TRBV20-1 with TRBJ2-3; D perhaps matches TRBD1 (6 bases). The length of the CDR3 is 14 residues. Germline V gives CDR1 DFQATT, CDR2 SNEGSKA (reference sequence). V was cut by 3 bases and J by 4 bases, with 14 bases left in between. Here the CDR3 reads CSASPQGGADTQYF. In nucleotides, the CDR3 is TGCAGTGCTAGTCCGCAAGGGGGTGCAGATACGCAGTATTTT.

A single count supports this clone. The chain joins TRBV5-1 to TRBJ2-3, with D perhaps matching TRBD2 (6 bases). CDR1 is SGHRS, CDR2 YFSETQ, per germline. This CDR3 contains 16 residues. V was trimmed by 0 bases and J by 4 bases, leaving 15 bases between them. The CDR3: CASSLVGGTRADTQYF. Written as DNA, the CDR3 is TGCGCCAGCAGCTTGGTTGGCGGGACGCGTGCAGATACGCAGTATTTT.

The chain combines TRBV7-9 with TRBJ1-2; perhaps TRBD1 as D (5 bases). Germline CDR1 reads SEHNR; CDR2 reads FQNEAQ (reference sequence). The CDR3 has 15 amino acids. The V gene lost 5 bases and the J gene lost 5 bases, with 18 bases spanning the gap. CDR3 loop: CASSTPGGGRYGYTF. As DNA, the CDR3 is TGTGCCAGCAGCACCCCGGGGGGGGGAAGATATGGCTACACCTTC.

V and J are TRBV13 and TRBJ2-1; D is perhaps TRBD2 (7 bases). The CDR3 has 13 amino acids. Germline CDR1 and CDR2: PRHDT and FYEKMQ (reference sequence). V gave up 5 bases and J gave up 4 bases, with 9 bases separating them. CDR3: CASSRGAYNEQFF. DNA of the CDR3: TGTGCCAGCAGCCGGGGGGCGTACAATGAGCAGTTCTTC. Filled out from reference TRBV13 and TRBJ2-1, the complete variable domain reads AAGVIQSPRHLIKEKRETATLKCYPIPRHDTVYWYQQGPGQDPQFLISFYEKMQSDKGSIPDRFSAQQFSDYHSELNMSSLELGDSALYFCASSRGAYNEQFFGPGTRLTVL.

V is TRBV7-2 and J is TRBJ2-7, with TRBD2 matching 11 bases. V trimming: 5 bases; J trimming: 2 bases; junction bases outside the gene matches: 8. The length of the CDR3 is 16 residues. Germline V CDR1 and CDR2: SGHTA, FQGNSA. The chain's CDR3 is CASSLSGTSGAYEQYF. The CDR3 nucleotides are TGTGCCAGCAGCCTCTCCGGGACTAGCGGTGCCTACGAGCAGTACTTC.

This chain connects TRBV7-2 to TRBJ2-3; tentatively, D is TRBD2 (5 bases). Trimming took 5 bases from V and 8 from J, leaving 17 bases between them. Germline V gene lookup returns CDR1 SGHTA and CDR2 FQGNSA. The CDR3 is 14 residues long. CDR3 amino acids: CASSPLVTSGTQYF. CDR3 coding DNA: TGTGCCAGCAGCCCCTTAGTCACCAGCGGTACGCAGTATTTT.

V is TRBV7-3 and J is TRBJ2-5; TRBD1 is a possible D gene (7 bases). V lost 4 bases to trimming and J lost 1 base, with 10 bases between them. The CDR3 is 14 residues long. Germline CDR1 reads SGHTA; CDR2 reads FQGTGA. CDR3 sequence (DNA): TGTGCCAGCAGCTATCAGGGGGGCCAAGAGACCCAGTACTTC. Translated: CASSYQGGQETQYF. The full variable domain, with the rest looked up from reference TRBV7-3 and TRBJ2-5, is GAGVSQTPSNKVTEKGKYVELRCDPISGHTALYWYRQSLGQGPEFLIYFQGTGAADDSGLPNDRFFAVRPEGSVSTLKIQRTERGDSAVYLCASSYQGGQETQYFGPGTRLLVL.

There are a few counts of this clone. The J gene is TRBJ2-2, the V gene TRBV6-5, with 8 bases fitting TRBD1. The length of the CDR3 is 15 residues. The germline V gene encodes CDR1 MNHEY and CDR2 SVGAGI. The ends lost 7 bases at V and 3 bases at J; junction bases unmatched: 7. As DNA, the CDR3 is TGTGCCAGCACAAACAGGGGGACGGACACCGGGGAGCTGTTTTTT. Its translation: CASTNRGTDTGELFF.

This chain joins TRBV2 and TRBJ2-2; 7 nucleotides line up with TRBD2. The CDR3 is 15 residues long. Looked up from germline, CDR1 is SNHLY and CDR2 is FYNNEI. The J segment lost 6 bases and the V segment lost 4 bases, leaving 8 bases of the junction unmatched. The CDR3 nucleotides read TGTGCCAGCAGTGTGAGCGGGGCCCCCTCCGGGGAGCTGTTTTTT. This sequence encodes CASSVSGAPSGELFF.

This clone turned up a few times. The V call is TRBV10-3, the J call TRBJ1-5, with a tentative D call TRBD1 (6 bases). The CDR3 length is 13 residues. CDR1 and CDR2 (germline): ENHRY, SYGVKD. Trimming left V 7 bases short and J 6 bases short, with 13 bases between. The CDR3 DNA reads TGTGCCATCAAGGACAGTGGGGGTCAGCCCCAGCATTTT. Its protein is CAIKDSGGQPQHF.

V is TRBV29-1 and J is TRBJ1-1; D remains ambiguous. The CDR3 contains 13 residues. Trimming removed 1 base from V and 4 bases from J, with 10 bases in between. CDR1 is SQVTM, CDR2 ANQGSEA, per germline. The chain's CDR3 is CSVEANSATEAFF. The CDR3 nucleotides read TGCAGCGTTGAAGCAAACAGTGCCACTGAAGCTTTCTTT.

J is TRBJ2-3 and V is TRBV7-3; maybe TRBD2 (5 bases). V shed 1 base and J shed 1 base, with 6 bases lying between them. CDR1 and CDR2 from the germline V gene are SGHTA and FQGTGA. There are 14 residues in the CDR3. This chain's CDR3 is CASSLSSGTDTQYF. CDR3 coding DNA: TGTGCCAGCAGCTTAAGTAGCGGCACAGATACGCAGTATTTT.

The CDR3 is CASRLTSGGGETQYF. CDR3 bases: TGTGCCAGCCGCCTGACTAGCGGGGGAGGGGAGACCCAGTACTTC. V and J are TRBV2 and TRBJ2-5; 12 bases match TRBD2. CDR3 length: 15 amino acids. Looked up from germline, CDR1 is SNHLY and CDR2 is FYNNEI. Trimming removed 8 bases from V and 5 bases from J; junction bases left unmatched: 9.

CDR3 loop: CASSLIGLGASGQETQYF. As DNA, the CDR3 is TGTGCCAGCAGCTTAATCGGTTTGGGGGCTAGCGGGCAAGAGACCCAGTACTTC. This chain joins TRBV11-2 and TRBJ2-5; the match to TRBD2 covers 8 bases. This CDR3 spans 18 amino acids. Trimming took 2 bases from V and 2 from J; bases not matched to a gene: 13. Per germline, CDR1 SGHAT and CDR2 FQNNGV.

The chain uses TRBV19 and TRBJ2-7; TRBD1 matches 8 bases. The CDR3 has 16 amino acids. Germline V CDR1 and CDR2: LNHDA, SQIVND (reference sequence). V trimming: 5 bases; J trimming: 0 bases; junction bases outside the gene matches: 9. CDR3 in amino acids: CASSPRRGQDSYEQYF. CDR3 nucleotide sequence: TGTGCCAGTAGTCCAAGGAGGGGACAGGACTCCTACGAGCAGTACTTC.

This chain uses TRBV11-2 with TRBJ2-3, with D perhaps TRBD1 (6 bases). Per the germline V gene, CDR1 is SGHAT and CDR2 is FQNNGV. Trimming took 2 bases from V and 3 from J, leaving 9 bases between them. CDR3 length equals 14 residues. Written as DNA, the CDR3 is TGTGCCAGCAGCTTAAACAGGGAGACAGATACGCAGTATTTT. The encoded protein is CASSLNRETDTQYF. Variable domain in full (rest from reference TRBV11-2 and TRBJ2-3): EAGVAQSPRYKIIEKRQSVAFWCNPISGHATLYWYQQILGQGPKLLIQFQNNGVVDDSQLPKDRFSAERLKGVDSTLKIQPAKLEDSAVYLCASSLNRETDTQYFGPGTRLTVL.

The V call is TRBV11-3, the J call TRBJ2-5, with D perhaps TRBD2 (6 bases). Deletions cut 3 bases from V and 1 base from J, with 12 bases between. The CDR3 contains 15 residues. Germline V gene data show CDR1 as SGHNT and CDR2 as YENEEA. The CDR3 sequence is CASSLGGDPQETQYF. As DNA, the CDR3 is TGTGCCAGCAGCTTGGGCGGGGATCCCCAAGAGACCCAGTACTTC.

The chain joins TRBV18 to TRBJ1-2; the match to TRBD1 covers 8 bases. Germline values: CDR1 KGHSH, CDR2 LQKENI. The V gene end was trimmed by 3 bases and the J gene end by 4 bases; junction bases not matched to a gene: 4. This CDR3 is built from 14 residues. This CDR3 reads CASSPPGTGYGYTF. CDR3 nucleotides: TGTGCCAGCTCACCGCCTGGGACAGGCTATGGCTACACCTTC. Supplemented by reference TRBV18 and TRBJ1-2, the full variable domain reads NAGVMQNPRHLVRRRGQEARLRCSPMKGHSHVYWYRQLPEEGLKFMVYLQKENIIDESGMPKERFSAEFPKEGPSILRIQQVVRGDSAAYFCASSPPGTGYGYTFGSGTRLTVV.

This clone was recorded a few times. The V call is TRBV2, the J call TRBJ2-7; D unclear. V lost 4 bases and J lost 3, with 13 bases in between. The V gene's germline CDR1 is SNHLY and CDR2 FYNNEI. The CDR3 extends over 14 amino acids. The CDR3 protein is CASSVDWRGYEQYF. CDR3 sequence (DNA): TGTGCCAGCAGTGTTGATTGGCGCGGCTACGAGCAGTACTTC.